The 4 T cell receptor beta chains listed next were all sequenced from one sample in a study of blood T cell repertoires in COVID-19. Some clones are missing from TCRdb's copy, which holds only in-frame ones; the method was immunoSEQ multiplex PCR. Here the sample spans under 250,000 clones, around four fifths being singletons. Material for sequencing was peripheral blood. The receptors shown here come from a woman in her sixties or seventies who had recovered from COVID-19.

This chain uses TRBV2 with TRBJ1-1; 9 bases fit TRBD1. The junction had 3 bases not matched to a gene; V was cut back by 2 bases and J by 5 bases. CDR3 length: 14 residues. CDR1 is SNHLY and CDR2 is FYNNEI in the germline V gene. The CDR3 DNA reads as TGTGCCAGCAGTGAAAGGACAGGGGAGACTGAAGCTTTCTTT. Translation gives CASSERTGETEAFF.

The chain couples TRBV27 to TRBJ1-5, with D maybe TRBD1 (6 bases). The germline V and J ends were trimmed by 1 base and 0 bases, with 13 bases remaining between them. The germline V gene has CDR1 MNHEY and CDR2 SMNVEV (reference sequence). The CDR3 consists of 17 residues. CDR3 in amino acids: CASSLWGGVDSNQPQHF. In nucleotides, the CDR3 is TGTGCCAGCAGTTTATGGGGGGGCGTCGATAGCAATCAGCCCCAGCATTTT.

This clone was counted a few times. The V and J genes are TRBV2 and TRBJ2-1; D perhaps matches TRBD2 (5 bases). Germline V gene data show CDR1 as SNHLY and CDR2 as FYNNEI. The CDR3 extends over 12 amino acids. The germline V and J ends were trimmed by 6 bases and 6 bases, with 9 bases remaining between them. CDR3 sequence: CASSRDVNEQFF. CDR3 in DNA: TGTGCCAGCAGCCGGGATGTCAATGAGCAGTTCTTC.

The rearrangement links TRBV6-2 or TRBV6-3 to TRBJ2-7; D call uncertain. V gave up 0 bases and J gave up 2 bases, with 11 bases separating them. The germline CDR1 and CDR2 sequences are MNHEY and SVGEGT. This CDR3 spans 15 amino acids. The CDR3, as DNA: TGTGCCAGCAGTTACTCTCCCACAGTGCCCTACGAGCAGTACTTC. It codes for CASSYSPTVPYEQYF.